Sequencing of this TCR beta chain was carried out in a study of blood T cell repertoires in COVID-19. Background on the study: Samples of COVID-19 (acute and convalescent) were obtained from the United States, Italy and Spain. PBMCs, B-cell-depleted T cells, or T cells were the source of the cDNA or gDNA that made up the material.

How the authors handled the data: Researchers report that nucleated cell counts were estimated from reference gene primer amplification. Here immunoSEQ multiplex PCR was the method, and the copy in TCRdb shows in-frame clones only, minus some. V and J calls and clone size are those listed in that table; D and trimming were worked out from the DNA. The sample carries 350,000 to 450,000 clones, roughly nine tenths recorded once. Trimming removed 6 bases from V and 6 bases from J; junction bases left unmatched: 4. The CDR3 is made up of 12 amino acids. From germline, CDR1 is SQVTM and CDR2 ANQGSEA. Categorization into cohorts depended on clinical history that participants reported.

The clonotype was recovered from a woman between 35 and 50 years old who had been exposed to COVID-19. The gene calls are TRBV29-1 and TRBJ1-2; 10 bases align to TRBD1. Sample: PBMCs or T cells enriched from blood (not recorded which). The CDR3 reads CSVDGTGDGYTF. CDR3 DNA sequence: TGCAGCGTGGACGGGACAGGGGATGGCTACACCTTC.